This T cell receptor (beta chain) stems from a study of blood T cells in healthy people across ages. This CDR3 is 15 amino acids long. Per-sample PBMC isolation yielded at least 6.5 million cells. A second about 7 to 12 cycle PCR used barcoded and J-beta primers. Each cDNA molecule was tagged by a template-switch adaptor with 12 random nucleotides. One entry per CDR3 protein results from TCRdb running MiXCR on the 5' RACE reads. The sample holds approximately 940,000 distinct CDR3 sequences, approximately 49% seen once. Remarks on this clonotype: What it binds is not known.

Overall study results and limits: Both higher diversity and more naive CD4+ cells marked long-lived donors when set against aged donors. Strong correlation existed between TCR beta diversity and naive T cell percentage.

Sequencing used blood. This chain connects TRBV12-3 or TRBV12-4 to TRBJ2-4; 9 bases align to TRBD1. The end of the DNA fits TRBJ2-7 better, so the J call may be wrong. This TCR came from a man aged 25 to 45 in good health. The CDR3 loop is CASSPTLTGGFEQYF. The CDR3 DNA follows: TGTGCCAGCAGTCCAACCCTGACAGGGGGTTTCGAGCAGTACTTC.